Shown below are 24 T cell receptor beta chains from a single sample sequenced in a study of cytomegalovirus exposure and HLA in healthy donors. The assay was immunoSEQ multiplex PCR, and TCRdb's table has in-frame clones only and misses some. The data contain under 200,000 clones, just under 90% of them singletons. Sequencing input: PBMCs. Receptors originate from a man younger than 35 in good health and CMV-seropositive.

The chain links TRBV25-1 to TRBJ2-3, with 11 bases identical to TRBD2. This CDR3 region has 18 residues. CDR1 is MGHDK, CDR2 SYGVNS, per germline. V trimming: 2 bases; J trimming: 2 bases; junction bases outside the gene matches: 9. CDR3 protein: CASSEEFGTSGSTDTQYF. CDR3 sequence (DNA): TGTGCCAGCAGTGAAGAGTTTGGGACTAGCGGATCCACAGATACGCAGTATTTT.

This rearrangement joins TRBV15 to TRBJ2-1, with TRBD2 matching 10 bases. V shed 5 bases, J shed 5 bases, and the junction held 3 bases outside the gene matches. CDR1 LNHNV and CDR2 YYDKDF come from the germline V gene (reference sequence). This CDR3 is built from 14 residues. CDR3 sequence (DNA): TGTGCCACCAGCTTCAGCGGGAGGGACAATGAGCAGTTCTTC. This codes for CATSFSGRDNEQFF.

CDR3: CASSLQAGGPYEQYF. Written as DNA, the CDR3 is TGTGCCAGCAGCCTCCAAGCGGGAGGGCCTTACGAGCAGTACTTC. The chain joins TRBV14 to TRBJ2-7, with 10 bases identical to TRBD2. V lost 4 bases, J lost 4 bases, and 7 bases stayed unmatched. Germline CDR1 is SGHDN and CDR2 is FVKESK. This CDR3 is built from 15 residues.

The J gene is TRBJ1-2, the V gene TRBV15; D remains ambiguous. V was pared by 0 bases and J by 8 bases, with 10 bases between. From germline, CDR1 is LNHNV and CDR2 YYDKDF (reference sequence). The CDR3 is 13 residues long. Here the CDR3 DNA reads TGTGCCACCAGCAGAGATGGGCAAGGAGGCTACACCTTC. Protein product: CATSRDGQGGYTF.

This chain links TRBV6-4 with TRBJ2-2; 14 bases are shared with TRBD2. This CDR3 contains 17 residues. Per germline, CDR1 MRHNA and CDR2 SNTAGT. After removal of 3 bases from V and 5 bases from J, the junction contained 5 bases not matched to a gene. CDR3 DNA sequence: TGTGCCAGCAGTGAGGGACTAGCGGGAGAGTCGACCGGGGAGCTGTTTTTT. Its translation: CASSEGLAGESTGELFF.

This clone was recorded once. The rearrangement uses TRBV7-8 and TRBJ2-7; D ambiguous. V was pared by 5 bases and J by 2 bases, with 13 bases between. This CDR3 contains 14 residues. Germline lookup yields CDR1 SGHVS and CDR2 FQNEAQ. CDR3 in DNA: TGTGCCAGCAGCCAAGGTGGGCAGCCCTACGAGCAGTACTTC. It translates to CASSQGGQPYEQYF.

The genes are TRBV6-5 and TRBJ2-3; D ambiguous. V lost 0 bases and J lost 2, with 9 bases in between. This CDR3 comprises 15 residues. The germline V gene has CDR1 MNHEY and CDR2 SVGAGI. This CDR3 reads CASSYSRIPTDTQYF. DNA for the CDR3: TGTGCCAGCAGTTACTCGCGCATTCCCACAGATACGCAGTATTTT.

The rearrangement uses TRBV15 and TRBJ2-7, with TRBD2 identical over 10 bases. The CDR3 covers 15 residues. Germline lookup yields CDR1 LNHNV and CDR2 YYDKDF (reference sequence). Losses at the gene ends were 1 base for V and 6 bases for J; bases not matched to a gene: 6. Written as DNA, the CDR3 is TGTGCCACCAGCAGAGTGCTAGCGGGAGTTGCCGAGCAGTACTTC. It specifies CATSRVLAGVAEQYF. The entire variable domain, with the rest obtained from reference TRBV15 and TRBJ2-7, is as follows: DAMVIQNPRYQVTQFGKPVTLSCSQTLNHNVMYWYQQKSSQAPKLLFHYYDKDFNNEADTPDNFQSRRPNTSFCFLDIRSPGLGDTAMYLCATSRVLAGVAEQYFGPGTRLTVT.

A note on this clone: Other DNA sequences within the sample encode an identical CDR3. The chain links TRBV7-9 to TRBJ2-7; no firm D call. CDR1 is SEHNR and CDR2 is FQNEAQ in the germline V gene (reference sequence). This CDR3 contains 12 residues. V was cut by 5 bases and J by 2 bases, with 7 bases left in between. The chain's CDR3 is CASSLTTYEQYF. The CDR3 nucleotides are TGTGCCAGCAGCCTAACGACCTACGAGCAGTACTTC.

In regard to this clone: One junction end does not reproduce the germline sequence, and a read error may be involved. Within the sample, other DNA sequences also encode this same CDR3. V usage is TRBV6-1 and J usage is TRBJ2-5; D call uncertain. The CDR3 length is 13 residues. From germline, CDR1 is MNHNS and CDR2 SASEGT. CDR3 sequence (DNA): TGTGCAAGCACATTAGCCTACCAAGAGACCCAGTACTTC. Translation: CASTLAYQETQYF.

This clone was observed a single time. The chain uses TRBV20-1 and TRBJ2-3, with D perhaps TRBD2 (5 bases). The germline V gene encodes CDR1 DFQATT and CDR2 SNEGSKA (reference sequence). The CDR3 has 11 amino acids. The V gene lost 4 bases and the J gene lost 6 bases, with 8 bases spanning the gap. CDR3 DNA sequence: TGCAGTGCTAAAACTAGGGATACGCAGTATTTT. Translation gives CSAKTRDTQYF.

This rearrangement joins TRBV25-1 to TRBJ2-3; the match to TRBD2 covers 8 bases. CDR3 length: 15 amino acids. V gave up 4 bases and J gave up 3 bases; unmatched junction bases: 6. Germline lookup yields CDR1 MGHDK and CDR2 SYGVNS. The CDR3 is CASSVSGSRTDTQYF. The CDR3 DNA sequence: TGTGCCAGCAGTGTCAGCGGGAGCAGGACAGATACGCAGTATTTT.

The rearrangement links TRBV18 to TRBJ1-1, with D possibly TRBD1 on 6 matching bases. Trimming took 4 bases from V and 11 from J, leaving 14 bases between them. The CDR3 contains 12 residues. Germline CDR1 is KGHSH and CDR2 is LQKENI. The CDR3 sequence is CASSLQGLEAFF. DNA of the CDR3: TGTGCCAGCTCACTACAGGGCTTGGAGGCTTTCTTT. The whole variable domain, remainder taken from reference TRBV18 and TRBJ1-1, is NAGVMQNPRHLVRRRGQEARLRCSPMKGHSHVYWYRQLPEEGLKFMVYLQKENIIDESGMPKERFSAEFPKEGPSILRIQQVVRGDSAAYFCASSLQGLEAFFGQGTRLTVV.

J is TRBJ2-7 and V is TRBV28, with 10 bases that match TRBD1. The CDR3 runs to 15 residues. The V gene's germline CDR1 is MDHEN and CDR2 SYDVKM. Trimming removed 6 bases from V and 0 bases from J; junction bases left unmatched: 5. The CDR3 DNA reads TGTGCCAGCAGGCCTGGGGACAGGGGCTCCTACGAGCAGTACTTC. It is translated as CASRPGDRGSYEQYF.

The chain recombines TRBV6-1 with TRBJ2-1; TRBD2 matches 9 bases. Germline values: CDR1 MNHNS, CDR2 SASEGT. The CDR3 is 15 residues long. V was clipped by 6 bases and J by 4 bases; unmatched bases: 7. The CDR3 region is CASSRTSENYNEQFF. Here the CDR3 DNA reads TGTGCCAGCAGCCGGACTAGCGAGAATTACAATGAGCAGTTCTTC.

The chain's CDR3 is CASSHTLAGGSGNEQFF. The CDR3 nucleotides read TGCGCCAGCAGCCACACGTTAGCGGGAGGGTCGGGCAATGAGCAGTTCTTC. This sequence joins TRBV4-1 and TRBJ2-1, with 11 bases identical to TRBD2. There are 17 residues in the CDR3. V lost 3 bases, J lost 6 bases, and 10 bases stayed unmatched. Germline values: CDR1 MGHRA, CDR2 YSYEKL.

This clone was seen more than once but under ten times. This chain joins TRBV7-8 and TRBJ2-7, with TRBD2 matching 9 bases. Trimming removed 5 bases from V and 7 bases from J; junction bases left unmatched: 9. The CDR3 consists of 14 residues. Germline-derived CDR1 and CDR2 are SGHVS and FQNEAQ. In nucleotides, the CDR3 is TGTGCCAGCAGCCTTGTAGCGGGAGCTGGGGAGCAGTACTTC. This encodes CASSLVAGAGEQYF.

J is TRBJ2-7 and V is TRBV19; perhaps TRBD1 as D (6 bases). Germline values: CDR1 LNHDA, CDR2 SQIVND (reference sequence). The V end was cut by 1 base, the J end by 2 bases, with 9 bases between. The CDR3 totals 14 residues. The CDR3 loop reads CASSIGGLTYEQYF. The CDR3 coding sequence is TGTGCCAGTAGTATAGGGGGGCTAACCTACGAGCAGTACTTC.

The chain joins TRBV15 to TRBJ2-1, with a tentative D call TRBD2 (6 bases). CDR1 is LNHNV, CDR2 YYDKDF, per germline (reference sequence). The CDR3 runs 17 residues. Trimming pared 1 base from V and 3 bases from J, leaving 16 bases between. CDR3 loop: CATSRAPSGSGYNEQFF. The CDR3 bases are TGTGCCACCAGCAGAGCTCCCTCCGGTAGCGGCTACAATGAGCAGTTCTTC.

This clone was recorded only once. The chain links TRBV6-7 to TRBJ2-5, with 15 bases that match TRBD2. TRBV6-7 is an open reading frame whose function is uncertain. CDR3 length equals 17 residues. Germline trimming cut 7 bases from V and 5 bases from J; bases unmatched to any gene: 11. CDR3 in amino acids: CASTHGLAGGPDETQYF. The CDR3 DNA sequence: TGTGCCAGCACCCACGGACTAGCGGGAGGGCCGGACGAGACCCAGTACTTC.

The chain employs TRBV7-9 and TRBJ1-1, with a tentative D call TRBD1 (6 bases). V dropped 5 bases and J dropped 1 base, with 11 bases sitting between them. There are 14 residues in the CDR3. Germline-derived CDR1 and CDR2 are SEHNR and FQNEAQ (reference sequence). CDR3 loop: CASSTLQGNTEAFF. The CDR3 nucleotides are TGTGCCAGCAGCACCCTACAGGGGAACACTGAAGCTTTCTTT. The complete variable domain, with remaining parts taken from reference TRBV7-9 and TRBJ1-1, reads DTGVSQNPRHKITKRGQNVTFRCDPISEHNRLYWYRQTLGQGPEFLTYFQNEAQLEKSRLLSDRFSAERPKGSFSTLEIQRTEQGDSAMYLCASSTLQGNTEAFFGQGTRLTVV.

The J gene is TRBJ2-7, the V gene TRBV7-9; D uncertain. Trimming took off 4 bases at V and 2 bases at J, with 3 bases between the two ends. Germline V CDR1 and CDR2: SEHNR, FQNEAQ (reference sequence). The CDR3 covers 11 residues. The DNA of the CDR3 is TGTGCCAGCAGCTCCGCCTACGAGCAGTACTTC. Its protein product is CASSSAYEQYF.

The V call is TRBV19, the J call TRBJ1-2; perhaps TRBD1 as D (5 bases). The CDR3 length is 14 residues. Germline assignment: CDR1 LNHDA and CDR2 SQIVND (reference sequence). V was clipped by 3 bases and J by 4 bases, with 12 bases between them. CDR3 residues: CASSIAGLGYGYTF. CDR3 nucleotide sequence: TGTGCCAGTAGTATTGCAGGGTTGGGCTATGGCTACACCTTC.

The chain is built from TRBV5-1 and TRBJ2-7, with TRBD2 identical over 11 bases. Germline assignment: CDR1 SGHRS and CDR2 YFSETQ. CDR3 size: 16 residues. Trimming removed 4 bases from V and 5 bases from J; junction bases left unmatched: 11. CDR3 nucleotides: TGCGCCAGCAGCGTTGCTGATAGCGGGAGGGTCCACGAGCAGTACTTC. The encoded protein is CASSVADSGRVHEQYF.